The T cell receptor (beta chain) under discussion was sequenced for a study of blood T cells in healthy people across ages. This clonotype was detected only a few times. The antigen is unknown. It was with a sample-barcoded 5' primer and a J-beta primer mix that a second PCR of about 6 to 12 cycles was run. Each of the cDNA molecules was tagged by a template-switch adaptor with 12 random nucleotides. A single record per CDR3 protein comes from TCRdb applying MiXCR to the 5' RACE reads. The sample has 800,000 to 1,000,000 distinct CDR3 sequences, around 46% seen once. Study-level points and caveats: Getting older went along with TCR beta diversity per million T cells dropping roughly linearly. The study could not conclusively compare naive and antigen-experienced cells, given its unsorted PBMCs. Diversity figures derived from one million T cells were judged to underestimate the true value.

This CDR3 contains 15 residues. V lost 1 base, J lost 3 bases, and 2 bases stayed unmatched. CDR1 and CDR2 from the germline V gene are LGHNA and YNFKEQ. V usage is TRBV4-2 and J usage is TRBJ2-2, with TRBD1 identical over 7 bases. The sequence came from a man aged 30-40 years in good health. The sequenced material came from blood. The CDR3 bases are TGTGCCAGCAGCCAAGGGCAGGGGGACACCGGGGAGCTGTTTTTT. Translated: CASSQGQGDTGELFF.